The present entry profiles one T cell receptor (beta chain) with its context. Only one base separates this from a far larger clonotype, so it likely reflects a read error. This sample stems from a study of prognosis after radiotherapy for stage I lung cancer. The length of the CDR3 is 13 residues. Germline values: CDR1 GTSNPN, CDR2 SVGIG (reference sequence). Multiplex PCR, run in two rounds, amplified TCR beta CDR3 from genomic DNA. During first-round PCR, primers specific to each TRBV and TRBJ gene were used. TCRdb re-derived calls from the multiplex PCR reads in MiXCR, one entry per CDR3 protein. This sample has fewer than 30,000 distinct CDR3 sequences, with about half found just once.

The receptor was derived from a donor over 45 with non-small cell lung cancer. The J gene is TRBJ2-5, the V gene TRBV30; no firm D call. The DNA end favors TRBJ2-1, so the J call may be wrong. Sequencing was performed on PBMCs, taken before or after stereotactic body radiation therapy (not recorded which). CDR3: CAWSADHFGEQFF. CDR3 bases: TGTGCCTGGAGTGCGGACCATTTTGGTGAGCAGTTCTTC.